Below, one T cell receptor beta chain is given with its context. A multiplex PCR was run with 60 Vbeta primers and 13 Jbeta primers. Only in-frame clones appear in the TCRdb table, and some are missing; sequencing was by immunoSEQ multiplex PCR. The sample holds 150,000 or so clones; 60% to 80% are singletons and the top ten take roughly 6.7%. This sample stems from a study of cytomegalovirus exposure and HLA in healthy donors. Trimming cost V 11 bases and J 0 bases, with 10 bases left between them. Germline V lookup: CDR1 MDHEN, CDR2 SYDVKM. This CDR3 spans 13 amino acids. Unrecorded immune exposures were likely, despite nominal health at sampling.

The sample comprised PBMCs. J is TRBJ2-2 and V is TRBV28; no clear D gene. The clonotype was recovered from a woman aged 40 to 49 in good health and CMV-seropositive. CDR3 region: CAGREPNTGELFF. As DNA, the CDR3 is TGTGCCGGTCGCGAGCCGAACACCGGGGAGCTGTTTTTT.